What follows are 21 T cell receptor beta chains derived from one specimen sequenced in a study of blood T cell repertoires in COVID-19. Sequencing was performed with immunoSEQ multiplex PCR; in TCRdb, only in-frame clones are kept and a portion is missing. The sample lists about 140,000 clones; around 90% were seen once. What was sequenced was peripheral blood. The receptors here all came from a human donor in a cohort sampled during active COVID-19.

J is TRBJ1-3 and V is TRBV19; D not resolved. The CDR3 extends over 15 amino acids. Germline V gene data show CDR1 as LNHDA and CDR2 as SQIVND (reference sequence). V was shortened by 3 bases and J by 0 bases, with 9 bases between the two germline ends. CDR3 nucleotide sequence: TGTGCCAGTAGTATTGGCGGTAGCTCTGGAAACACCATATATTTT. This translates into CASSIGGSSGNTIYF. The variable domain in full, with the rest retrieved from reference TRBV19 and TRBJ1-3, is DGGITQSPKYLFRKEGQNVTLSCEQNLNHDAMYWYRQDPGQGLRLIYYSQIVNDFQKGDIAEGYSVSREKKESFPLTVTSAQKNPTAFYLCASSIGGSSGNTIYFGEGSWLTVV.

V gene TRBV29-1 combines with J gene TRBJ2-7; TRBD2 might be the D (6 bases). The V end lost 3 bases, the J end lost 0 bases, and 9 bases lay between the germline ends. The CDR3 consists of 13 residues. Germline V gives CDR1 SQVTM, CDR2 ANQGSEA. The DNA of the CDR3 is TGCAGCGTTGAGTCCGGGGGCTCCTACGAGCAGTACTTC. It encodes CSVESGGSYEQYF.

This clone was seen a handful of times. Other DNA sequences of this sample code for an identical CDR3. The chain joins TRBV3-1 (or the pseudogene TRBV3-2) to TRBJ1-6; 9 bases agree with TRBD1. Germline V CDR1 and CDR2: LGHDT, YNNKEL (reference sequence). The CDR3 consists of 15 residues. The V segment lost 3 bases and the J segment 7 bases; nucleotides outside the gene matches: 4. This CDR3 reads CASSQPQGANSPLHF. CDR3 coding DNA: TGTGCCAGCAGCCAGCCACAGGGGGCCAATTCACCCCTCCACTTT.

The chain has TRBV6-5 and TRBJ1-1, with a tentative D call TRBD1 (5 bases). Per germline, CDR1 MNHEY and CDR2 SVGAGI. The CDR3 covers 14 residues. The V end lost 8 bases, the J end lost 0 bases, and 13 bases lay between the germline ends. Here the CDR3 reads CASGGGGLNTEAFF. The CDR3 DNA reads as TGTGCCAGCGGGGGGGGAGGGCTGAACACTGAAGCTTTCTTT.

The rearrangement joins TRBV18 to TRBJ2-7, with TRBD1 identical over 11 bases. The CDR3 has 15 residues. J gave up 4 bases and V 3 bases, and 5 bases lay outside the gene matches. The germline CDR1 and CDR2 sequences are KGHSH and LQKENI. The chain's CDR3 is CASSPGQGDSYEQYF. CDR3 nucleotide sequence: TGTGCCAGCTCACCGGGACAGGGGGACTCTTACGAGCAGTACTTC.

CDR3 amino acids: CASSFDRGPGSPLHF. Written as DNA, the CDR3 is TGTGCCAGCAGTTTCGACAGGGGGCCCGGTTCACCCCTCCACTTT. The chain carries TRBV28 and TRBJ1-6; 10 nucleotides align to TRBD1. The CDR3 has 15 residues. Germline loops: CDR1 MDHEN, CDR2 SYDVKM. V trimming: 3 bases; J trimming: 9 bases; junction bases outside the gene matches: 5.

J is TRBJ2-7 and V is TRBV27, with 8 nucleotides matching TRBD2. The CDR3 runs 14 residues. Looked up from germline, CDR1 is MNHEY and CDR2 is SMNVEV (reference sequence). V dropped 7 bases and J dropped 3; count of bases not matched to a gene: 8. Here the CDR3 DNA reads TGTGCCAGCACCCCCGTAGCGGGACTCTACGAGCAGTACTTC. This encodes CASTPVAGLYEQYF.

The chain couples TRBV11-3 to TRBJ2-2, with TRBD1 matching 9 bases. Trimming took 5 bases from V and 6 from J; bases not matched to a gene: 7. The germline CDR1 and CDR2 sequences are SGHNT and YENEEA. The CDR3 runs 15 residues. CDR3 amino acids: CASSPRTGDAGELFF. The DNA for the CDR3 is TGTGCCAGCAGCCCCCGGACAGGGGATGCCGGGGAGCTGTTTTTT.

This rearrangement joins TRBV19 to TRBJ2-3; 7 nucleotides match TRBD2. The CDR3 runs 13 residues. Per germline, CDR1 LNHDA and CDR2 SQIVND (reference sequence). V shed 6 bases and J 5 bases; nucleotides not matched to a gene: 5. CDR3 coding DNA: TGTGCCAGTAGGGACCGCGGGGGAGATACGCAGTATTTT. Protein sequence: CASRDRGGDTQYF.

The chain uses TRBV15 and TRBJ1-2, with D possibly being TRBD1 (5 bases). V was cut by 1 base and J by 4 bases, with 13 bases left in between. Germline loops: CDR1 LNHNV, CDR2 YYDKDF (reference sequence). CDR3 size: 15 residues. In nucleotides, the CDR3 is TGTGCCACCAGCAGAGGGACGGGACTCCTCTATGGCTACACCTTC. Protein product: CATSRGTGLLYGYTF.

This clone has a single count. V gene TRBV28 combines with J gene TRBJ1-1; a possible D gene is TRBD1 (5 bases). The CDR3 is 19 amino acids. Trimming shortened V by 5 bases and J by 4 bases, and 29 bases separated the two germline ends. The germline V gene encodes CDR1 MDHEN and CDR2 SYDVKM. The chain's CDR3 is CASSPALHGGGRWGTEAFF. CDR3 coding DNA: TGTGCCAGCAGTCCGGCCCTACATGGCGGGGGACGGTGGGGCACTGAAGCTTTCTTT.

The rearrangement links TRBV9 to TRBJ2-7; 7 bases map to TRBD1. V was pared by 1 base and J by 3 bases, with 7 bases of the junction left unmatched. CDR3 size: 15 residues. Germline values: CDR1 SGDLS, CDR2 YYNGEE. As DNA, the CDR3 is TGTGCCAGCAGCGTAACCGGGGACAGTGACTACGAGCAGTACTTC. Translating gives CASSVTGDSDYEQYF.

J is TRBJ1-1 and V is TRBV10-3; TRBD1 matches at 7 bases. Trimming cost V 3 bases and J 7 bases; bases outside gene matches: 5. The CDR3 loop spans 13 amino acids. Germline-derived CDR1 and CDR2 are ENHRY and SYGVKD. CDR3 region: CAISDRTGDEAFF. For the CDR3, the DNA is TGTGCCATCAGTGACCGGACAGGTGATGAAGCTTTCTTT.

This clone was seen only once. The chain carries TRBV30 and TRBJ2-3; the match to TRBD2 covers 11 bases. CDR3 length: 16 amino acids. Germline CDR1 GTSNPN, CDR2 SVGIG (reference sequence). J was trimmed by 6 bases and V by 3 bases; bases with no gene match: 11. The CDR3: CAWSPSLAGVRDTQYF. The DNA for the CDR3 is TGTGCCTGGAGCCCCTCACTAGCGGGAGTAAGGGATACGCAGTATTTT.

This clone was detected only a few times. The chain couples TRBV7-3 to TRBJ2-1, with 7 bases lining up with TRBD2. The CDR3 loop spans 15 amino acids. Germline V gene sequence: CDR1 SGHTA, CDR2 FQGTGA. The V gene end was trimmed by 3 bases and the J gene end by 5 bases; junction bases not matched to a gene: 7. The CDR3 DNA follows: TGTGCCAGCAGCTTTCGCGGGAGCGATGACAATGAGCAGTTCTTC. This codes for CASSFRGSDDNEQFF. Variable domain in full (rest from reference TRBV7-3 and TRBJ2-1): GAGVSQTPSNKVTEKGKYVELRCDPISGHTALYWYRQSLGQGPEFLIYFQGTGAADDSGLPNDRFFAVRPEGSVSTLKIQRTERGDSAVYLCASSFRGSDDNEQFFGPGTRLTVL.

V and J are TRBV5-6 and TRBJ2-2; D might be TRBD1 (6 bases). Per germline, CDR1 SGHDT and CDR2 YYEEEE. There are 14 residues in the CDR3. Trimming removed 0 bases at V and 5 bases at J, with 8 bases between. This chain's CDR3 is CASSLVQGTGELFF. The CDR3 DNA is TGTGCCAGCAGCTTGGTGCAGGGGACCGGGGAGCTGTTTTTT.

The chain joins TRBV7-3 to TRBJ2-3; 9 bases align to TRBD2. The CDR3 runs 16 residues. Trimming cost V 5 bases and J 0 bases; bases outside gene matches: 6. Germline CDR1 SGHTA, CDR2 FQGTGA. The CDR3 DNA reads TGTGCCAGCAGCCTGCGGGGGGGCCTGAGCACAGATACGCAGTATTTT. Translated, it gives CASSLRGGLSTDTQYF.

This clone was seen just once. The chain has TRBV10-3 and TRBJ2-5; 7 positions agree with TRBD1. Germline trimming cut 3 bases from V and 4 bases from J; bases unmatched to any gene: 17. Germline-derived CDR1 and CDR2 are ENHRY and SYGVKD. The CDR3 extends over 18 amino acids. The CDR3 DNA follows: TGTGCCATCAGTGACAGACAGGGTCCTAACCCATCGTCAGAGACCCAGTACTTC. Translated, it gives CAISDRQGPNPSSETQYF.

The V gene is TRBV2, the J gene TRBJ1-1; a possible D gene is TRBD1 (6 bases). The CDR3 is 13 amino acids. CDR1 and CDR2 (germline): SNHLY, FYNNEI. Trimming took 1 base from V and 3 from J, leaving 6 bases between them. The CDR3 here is CASSEEGDTEAFF. As DNA, the CDR3 is TGTGCCAGCAGTGAAGAGGGGGACACTGAAGCTTTCTTT. Based on the CDR3 plus reference TRBV2 and TRBJ1-1, the full variable domain is EPEVTQTPSHQVTQMGQEVILRCVPISNHLYFYWYRQILGQKVEFLVSFYNNEISEKSEIFDDQFSVERPDGSNFTLKIRSTKLEDSAMYFCASSEEGDTEAFFGQGTRLTVV.

The rearrangement links TRBV6-2 or TRBV6-3 to TRBJ2-4; D not certain. CDR1 MNHEY and CDR2 SVGEGT come from the germline V gene. The CDR3 consists of 16 residues. Trimming stripped 5 bases from V and 1 base from J, with 15 bases between. Here the CDR3 DNA reads TGTGCCAGCAGTCCGAGAGGCATTGTGGCCAAAAACATTCAGTACTTC. It encodes CASSPRGIVAKNIQYF.

The chain employs TRBV7-8 and TRBJ1-2, with TRBD1 matching 7 bases. CDR1 and CDR2 (germline): SGHVS, FQNEAQ. The junction had 14 bases not matched to a gene; V was cut back by 5 bases and J by 5 bases. This CDR3 region has 16 residues. CDR3 in DNA: TGTGCCAGCAGCCCCGCCAGCACAGGGGCCACTTATGGCTACACCTTC. Protein product: CASSPASTGATYGYTF.